These 2 T cell receptor beta chains were sequenced from one sample in a study of HIV-infected patients and healthy controls. The repertoire came from unfractionated whole blood and reflected all unsorted peripheral T cells. cDNA was made from about 480 ng RNA using alpha and beta constant primers. Each of the alpha and beta chains got its own library through chain-specific third strand synthesis with indices. Using its own MiXCR run on the 5' RACE reads, TCRdb lists one record per CDR3 protein. The sample includes some 20,000 distinct CDR3 sequences, approximately 10% of them seen just once. The sequenced sample consisted of blood. These TCRs come from an adult in good health.

J is TRBJ2-1 and V is TRBV18; D may be TRBD2 (6 bases). The CDR3 runs to 17 residues. Trimming pared 3 bases from V and 5 bases from J, leaving 20 bases between. Germline V lookup: CDR1 KGHSH, CDR2 LQKENI. This CDR3 is CASSPMVRERANNEQFF. CDR3 nucleotides: TGTGCCAGCTCACCCATGGTCCGGGAGAGGGCGAACAATGAGCAGTTCTTC. Filled out from reference TRBV18 and TRBJ2-1, the complete variable domain reads NAGVMQNPRHLVRRRGQEARLRCSPMKGHSHVYWYRQLPEEGLKFMVYLQKENIIDESGMPKERFSAEFPKEGPSILRIQQVVRGDSAAYFCASSPMVRERANNEQFFGPGTRLTVL.

V is TRBV9 and J is TRBJ2-2; possibly TRBD2 for D (6 bases). V lost 0 bases, J lost 8 bases, and 8 bases lay in between. The CDR3 runs 13 residues. The germline gives CDR1 SGDLS, CDR2 YYNGEE. CDR3 bases: TGTGCCAGCAGCGTAGACCTAGCGGGGGAGCTGTTTTTT. As protein: CASSVDLAGELFF. Drawing the rest from reference TRBV9 and TRBJ2-2, the complete variable domain is DSGVTQTPKHLITATGQRVTLRCSPRSGDLSVYWYQQSLDQGLQFLIQYYNGEERAKGNILERFSAQQFPDLHSELNLSSLELGDSALYFCASSVDLAGELFFGEGSRLTVL.